A single sample is the source of the 17 T cell receptor beta chains below, sequenced in a study of response to subunit inactivated influenza vaccine. TCRdb re-derived calls from the RT-PCR reads in MiXCR, one entry per CDR3 protein. Here the sample spans 500,000 to 550,000 distinct CDR3 sequences, more than 7% being singletons. The sample was PBMCs from blood, taken approximately 25 months after vaccination. The source is a man aged 50-75 years who received an inactivated influenza vaccine.

This clonotype was seen a few times. The rearrangement joins TRBV4-2 to TRBJ2-1; D ambiguous. The CDR3 has 17 residues. The germline gives CDR1 LGHNA, CDR2 YNFKEQ. Trimming cost V 1 base and J 0 bases, with 13 bases left between them. CDR3 region: CASSQGNPVSSYNEQFF. The CDR3, as DNA: TGTGCCAGCAGCCAAGGGAATCCCGTGAGCTCCTACAATGAGCAGTTCTTC.

J is TRBJ2-7 and V is TRBV18, with D uncertain. The CDR3 is 12 amino acids. V lost 4 bases, J lost 3 bases, and 7 bases lay in between. Germline V gene sequence: CDR1 KGHSH, CDR2 LQKENI. CDR3 loop: CASSQNDYEQYF. In nucleotides, the CDR3 is TGTGCCAGCTCACAGAATGACTACGAGCAGTACTTC.

This clonotype was recorded many times. The rearrangement links TRBV20-1 to TRBJ2-7, with D perhaps being TRBD1 or TRBD2 (5 bases each). The CDR3 runs to 15 residues. The germline gives CDR1 DFQATT, CDR2 SNEGSKA (reference sequence). The V end was cut by 0 bases, the J end by 3 bases, with 15 bases between. DNA for the CDR3: TGCAGTGCTAGAGATCATGGGGGTAAATTCTACGAGCAGTACTTC. Translating it yields CSARDHGGKFYEQYF.

The chain uses TRBV5-6 and TRBJ2-1; a weak D match, TRBD2 (6 bases). Germline lookup yields CDR1 SGHDT and CDR2 YYEEEE. The CDR3 extends over 15 amino acids. V lost 5 bases to trimming and J lost 6 bases, with 18 bases between them. CDR3 DNA sequence: TGTGCCAGCAGTCCGATAAGGCTAGCGTCCAATGAGCAGTTCTTC. As protein: CASSPIRLASNEQFF.

This clonotype was found a few times. The chain couples TRBV6-6 to TRBJ2-7; D ambiguous. Trimming took 5 bases from V and 6 from J, leaving 11 bases between them. The CDR3 loop spans 12 amino acids. Germline V gene data show CDR1 as MNHNY and CDR2 as SVGAGI (reference sequence). The CDR3 reads CASSQDSTEQYF. CDR3 DNA: TGTGCCAGCAGTCAAGACTCAACCGAGCAGTACTTC.

The sample holds a few counts of this clonotype. The V call is TRBV5-1, the J call TRBJ2-7; 7 nucleotides align to TRBD2. J gave up 6 bases and V 0 bases, and 9 bases lay outside the gene matches. This CDR3 contains 15 residues. Germline assignment: CDR1 SGHRS and CDR2 YFSETQ. CDR3 in DNA: TGCGCCAGCAGCTTGGTTGGGGGAGGGCCATCCGAGCAGTACTTC. Translation: CASSLVGGGPSEQYF. The full variable domain, with the rest looked up from reference TRBV5-1 and TRBJ2-7, is KAGVTQTPRYLIKTRGQQVTLSCSPISGHRSVSWYQQTPGQGLQFLFEYFSETQRNKGNFPGRFSGRQFSNSRSEMNVSTLELGDSALYLCASSLVGGGPSEQYFGPGTRLTVT.

The chain links TRBV6-5 to TRBJ2-3, with a weak D call TRBD1 (6 bases). V was shortened by 0 bases and J by 0 bases, with 13 bases between the two germline ends. Per the germline V gene, CDR1 is MNHEY and CDR2 is SVGAGI. The CDR3 extends over 17 amino acids. CDR3 DNA: TGTGCCAGCAGTTACTCGCGGACAGAAACTAGCACAGATACGCAGTATTTT. This encodes CASSYSRTETSTDTQYF.

Comment on this clonotype: One junction end does not reproduce the germline sequence, and a read error may be involved. The chain joins TRBV20-1 to TRBJ1-6; the match to TRBD1 covers 7 bases. Germline CDR1 is DFQATT and CDR2 is SNEGSKA (reference sequence). The CDR3 is 16 amino acids. CDR3 coding DNA: TGCAGTGCTCGCAGGGGGGGGCGCTCCCATAATTCACCCCTCCACTTT. Protein: CSARRGGRSHNSPLHF.

Notes on this clonotype: A read error may account for a junction end that differs from germline. The genes are TRBV20-1 and TRBJ1-6; possibly TRBD1 for D (6 bases). Germline values: CDR1 DFQATT, CDR2 SNEGSKA (reference sequence). The length of the CDR3 is 17 residues. CDR3 sequence: CSARDGKDSSYNSSLHF. Here the CDR3 DNA reads TGCAGTGCTAGAGATGGGAAGGACAGCTCCTATAATTCATCCCTCCACTTT.

There are a few counts of this clonotype. This sequence joins TRBV6-5 and TRBJ1-4; 7 bases are a match to TRBD1. Germline assignment: CDR1 MNHEY and CDR2 SVGAGI. The trim removed 0 bases at V and 7 bases at J, leaving 2 bases unmatched. The CDR3 is 14 amino acids. The CDR3 loop reads CASSYSGGGEKLFF. The CDR3 nucleotides are TGTGCCAGCAGTTACTCAGGGGGCGGTGAAAAACTGTTTTTT.

This clonotype came up a few times. The rearrangement joins TRBV5-1 to TRBJ1-2, with a tentative D call TRBD1 (5 bases). Germline values: CDR1 SGHRS, CDR2 YFSETQ. V was cut by 7 bases and J by 6 bases, with 22 bases left in between. This CDR3 comprises 15 residues. The CDR3 spells CASRVGQGPTDGYTF. As DNA, the CDR3 is TGCGCCAGCCGTGTCGGGCAGGGCCCCACTGATGGCTACACCTTC.

V usage is TRBV7-8 and J usage is TRBJ2-1; TRBD1 aligns across 8 bases. The V and J ends lost 5 bases and 2 bases, in that order; junction bases with no gene match: 8. Germline CDR1 SGHVS, CDR2 FQNEAQ. This CDR3 spans 16 amino acids. CDR3 region: CASSPGQGLPYNEQFF. CDR3 DNA: TGTGCCAGCAGCCCCGGACAGGGCTTACCCTACAATGAGCAGTTCTTC.

This clonotype was observed a handful of times. The chain couples TRBV24-1 to TRBJ2-3, with TRBD2 as a possible D gene (6 bases). This CDR3 is 14 amino acids long. V was pared by 5 bases and J by 2 bases, with 10 bases between. The germline V gene encodes CDR1 KGHDR and CDR2 SFDVKD. CDR3 protein: CATSGGLFTDTQYF. The CDR3 region has the DNA TGTGCCACCAGTGGGGGACTTTTCACAGATACGCAGTATTTT.

V and J are TRBV6-5 and TRBJ2-7, with 7 bases lining up with TRBD1. V lost 0 bases, J lost 6 bases, and 14 bases stayed unmatched. The CDR3 covers 17 residues. From germline, CDR1 is MNHEY and CDR2 SVGAGI. The CDR3 is CASSYSALGRGQGEQYF. Written as DNA, the CDR3 is TGTGCCAGCAGTTACTCCGCTCTGGGTAGGGGGCAGGGCGAGCAGTACTTC.

This clonotype was recorded many times. The chain carries TRBV20-1 and TRBJ2-7; D not certain. The germline V gene has CDR1 DFQATT and CDR2 SNEGSKA (reference sequence). With 4 bases removed from V and 2 bases from J, the gap between germline ends came to 12 bases. This CDR3 region has 13 residues. The CDR3 spells CSAIVGATYEQYF. The CDR3 DNA follows: TGCAGTGCTATAGTCGGAGCAACCTACGAGCAGTACTTC.

The J gene is TRBJ2-1, the V gene TRBV12-3 or TRBV12-4; perhaps TRBD2 as D (6 bases). The CDR3 contains 13 residues. Trimming pared 5 bases from V and 5 bases from J, leaving 10 bases between. CDR3 DNA: TGTGCCAGCAGTAGCGGGCCCGACAATGAGCAGTTCTTC. The encoded protein is CASSSGPDNEQFF.

The sample holds many counts of this clonotype. V is TRBV11-2 and J is TRBJ2-7; D is uncertain. Trimming took 3 bases from V and 3 from J, leaving 15 bases between them. Germline CDR1 reads SGHAT; CDR2 reads FQNNGV. The CDR3 has 15 residues. CDR3 in amino acids: CASSFQTAKNYEQYF. The CDR3 DNA follows: TGTGCCAGCAGCTTTCAAACAGCAAAAAACTACGAGCAGTACTTC.